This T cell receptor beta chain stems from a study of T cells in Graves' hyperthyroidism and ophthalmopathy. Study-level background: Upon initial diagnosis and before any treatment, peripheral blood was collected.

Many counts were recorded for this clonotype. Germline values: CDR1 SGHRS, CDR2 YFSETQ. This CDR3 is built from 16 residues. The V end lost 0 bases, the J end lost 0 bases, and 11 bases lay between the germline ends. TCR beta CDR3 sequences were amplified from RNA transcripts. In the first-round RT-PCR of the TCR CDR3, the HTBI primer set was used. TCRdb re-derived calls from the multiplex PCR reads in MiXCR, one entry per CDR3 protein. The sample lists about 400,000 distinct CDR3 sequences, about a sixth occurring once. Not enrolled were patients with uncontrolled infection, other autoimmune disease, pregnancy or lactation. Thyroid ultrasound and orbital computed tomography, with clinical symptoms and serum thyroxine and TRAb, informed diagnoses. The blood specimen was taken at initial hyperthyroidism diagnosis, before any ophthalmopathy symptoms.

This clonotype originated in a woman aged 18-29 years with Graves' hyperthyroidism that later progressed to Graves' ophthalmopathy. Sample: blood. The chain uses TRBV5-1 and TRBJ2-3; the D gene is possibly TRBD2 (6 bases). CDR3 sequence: CASSLAPGVSTDTQYF. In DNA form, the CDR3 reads TGCGCCAGCAGCTTGGCCCCGGGAGTTAGCACAGATACGCAGTATTTT.